One and the same sample provided the 8 T cell receptor beta chains below, sequenced in a study of read filtering for tumor transcriptome and immune sequencing (dated by TCRdb to about 2020). Sequencer: Illumina HiSeq 4000. TCR libraries were built from roughly 400 ng RNA with the Immunoverse kit, using molecular barcoded adaptors covering alpha/delta and beta/gamma chains. TCRdb reworked the public reads: Q25 trimming with fastp, MiXCR clone assembly, productive beta chains retained. Every entry covers one CDR3 protein and lists the most common genes and DNA from its rows. Within this sample are about 62,000 distinct CDR3 sequences, with around 19% of them counted one time only. The ten largest clones take up about a tenth of the sample. The sample was a population of CD138-negative cells sorted from bone marrow. This specimen's cell subset or site label, interpreted: bone marrow mononuclear cells depleted of CD138+ plasma/myeloma cells by negative magnetic selection. All receptors derive from a donor aged 40 or older with multiple myeloma.

Many counts were recorded for this clonotype. V is TRBV3-1 and J is TRBJ2-3; D tentatively reads TRBD1 or TRBD2 (5 bases each). The V gene lost 2 bases and the J gene lost 5 bases, with 8 bases spanning the gap. Germline CDR1 and CDR2: LGHDT and YNNKEL (reference sequence). The CDR3 runs 13 residues. The CDR3: CASSQRGEDTQYF. CDR3 bases: TGTGCCAGCAGCCAAAGGGGAGAAGATACGCAGTATTTT.

Of note for this clonotype: A far larger clone lies a single base away; this is likely a read error. Because it lacks the conserved phenylalanine or tryptophan at the end, this CDR3 is likely a read error. The genes are TRBV7-9 and TRBJ2-1, with 12 positions matching TRBD1. This CDR3 spans 16 amino acids. Germline CDR1 reads SEHNR; CDR2 reads FQNEAQ (reference sequence). The V gene end was trimmed by 2 bases and the J gene end by 8 bases; junction bases not matched to a gene: 7. For the CDR3, the DNA is TGTGCCAGCAGCTTAAACGGGGACAGGGGGCTCGATGAGCAGTTCCTC. Its protein is CASSLNGDRGLDEQFL.

This clonotype was seen repeatedly, ten times or more. The V call is TRBV5-1, the J call TRBJ2-7, with D unclear. Germline loops: CDR1 SGHRS, CDR2 YFSETQ. V was clipped by 0 bases and J by 6 bases, with 13 bases between them. There are 14 residues in the CDR3. The CDR3 region is CASSLEANEAEQYF. Here the CDR3 DNA reads TGCGCCAGCAGCTTGGAAGCCAACGAGGCCGAGCAGTACTTC.

The sample holds many counts of this clonotype. Here the CDR3 reads CSTSDREHRSKKFF. DNA of the CDR3: TGCAGCACATCAGACAGGGAACACCGTAGTAAGAAGTTCTTC. This chain joins TRBV29-1 and TRBJ2-1; 7 positions match TRBD1. Per the germline V gene, CDR1 is SQVTM and CDR2 is ANQGSEA. Trimming cost V 8 bases and J 14 bases; bases outside gene matches: 21. The CDR3 runs 14 residues.

This clonotype was detected ten times or more. The junction and the germline gene differ at one end; a read error may be behind it. This sequence joins TRBV4-1 and TRBJ2-7, with 9 bases fitting TRBD1. Per germline, CDR1 MGHRA and CDR2 YSYEKL. The CDR3 is made up of 15 amino acids. CDR3 sequence: CASSHSRDRAYEQYF. The CDR3 coding sequence is TGTGCCAGCAGCCATAGCCGGGACAGGGCCTACGAGCAGTACTTC.

This clonotype was seen repeatedly, ten times or more. The chain couples TRBV5-4 to TRBJ2-7; unclear D gene. Germline V gives CDR1 SGHNT, CDR2 YYREEE (reference sequence). V shed 1 base and J shed 2 bases, with 10 bases lying between them. The CDR3 contains 14 residues. Here the CDR3 DNA reads TGTGCCAGCAGCTTGTGGAACAGCCCCTACGAGCAGTACTTC. Encoded protein: CASSLWNSPYEQYF.

Many counts were recorded for this clonotype. A much larger clone differs from this one at a single base, so this may be a read error. The V gene is TRBV20-1, the J gene TRBJ2-7; 8 nucleotides align to TRBD2. Germline V gene data show CDR1 as DFQATT and CDR2 as SNEGSKA (reference sequence). The V segment lost 5 bases and the J segment 8 bases; nucleotides outside the gene matches: 11. CDR3 length: 13 residues. CDR3 sequence reads: CSARLGGGYKQYF. The CDR3 bases are TGCAGTGCTCGCCTCGGGGGGGGGTACAAGCAGTACTTC.

This clonotype was counted many times. V is TRBV30 and J is TRBJ2-7; D may be TRBD1 (6 bases). Germline V gives CDR1 GTSNPN, CDR2 SVGIG (reference sequence). This CDR3 contains 14 residues. Trimming left V 3 bases short and J 6 bases short, with 18 bases between. CDR3 region: CAWRNRDTFGEQYF. CDR3 DNA sequence: TGTGCCTGGAGAAACAGGGATACCTTCGGCGAGCAGTACTTC.